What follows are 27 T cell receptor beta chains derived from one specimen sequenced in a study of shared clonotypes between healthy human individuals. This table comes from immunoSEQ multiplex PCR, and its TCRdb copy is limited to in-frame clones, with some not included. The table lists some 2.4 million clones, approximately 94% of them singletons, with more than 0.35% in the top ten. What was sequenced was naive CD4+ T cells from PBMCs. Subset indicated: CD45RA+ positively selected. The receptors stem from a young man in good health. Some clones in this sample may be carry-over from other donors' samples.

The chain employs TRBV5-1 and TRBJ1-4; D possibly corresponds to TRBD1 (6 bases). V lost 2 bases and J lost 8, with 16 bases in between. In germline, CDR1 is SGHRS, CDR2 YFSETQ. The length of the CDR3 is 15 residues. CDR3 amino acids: CASSLQGTSPEKLFF. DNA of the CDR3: TGCGCCAGCAGCTTACAGGGCACAAGTCCGGAAAAACTGTTTTTT.

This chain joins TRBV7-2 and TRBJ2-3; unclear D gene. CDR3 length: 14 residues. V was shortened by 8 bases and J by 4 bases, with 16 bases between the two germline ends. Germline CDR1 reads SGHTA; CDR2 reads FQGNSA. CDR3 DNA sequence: TGTGCCAGCGCCTTCGGACGAGCCGCAGATACGCAGTATTTT. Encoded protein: CASAFGRAADTQYF.

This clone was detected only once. CDR3 in amino acids: CASSWRLAVDEQFF. For the CDR3, the DNA is TGTGCCAGCAGTTGGCGGCTAGCGGTGGATGAGCAGTTCTTC. The chain uses TRBV6-5 and TRBJ2-1, with 7 bases aligning to TRBD2. The V and J ends lost 4 bases and 8 bases, in that order; junction bases with no gene match: 8. The CDR3 extends over 14 amino acids. The germline V gene has CDR1 MNHEY and CDR2 SVGAGI.

CDR3 DNA sequence: TGCAGCGTTGAATCAACCAAGGCCTACAATGAGCAGTTCTTC. Translating it yields CSVESTKAYNEQFF. V gene TRBV29-1 combines with J gene TRBJ2-1; D unclear. This CDR3 is built from 14 residues. V lost 2 bases and J lost 2, with 10 bases in between. CDR1 and CDR2 (germline): SQVTM, ANQGSEA.

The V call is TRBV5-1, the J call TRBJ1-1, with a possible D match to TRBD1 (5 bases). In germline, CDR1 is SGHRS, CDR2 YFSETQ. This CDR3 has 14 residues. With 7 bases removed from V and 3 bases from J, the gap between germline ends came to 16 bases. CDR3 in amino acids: CASRRWGGDTEAFF. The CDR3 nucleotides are TGCGCCAGCCGAAGGTGGGGGGGAGACACTGAAGCTTTCTTT. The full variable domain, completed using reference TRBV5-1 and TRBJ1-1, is KAGVTQTPRYLIKTRGQQVTLSCSPISGHRSVSWYQQTPGQGLQFLFEYFSETQRNKGNFPGRFSGRQFSNSRSEMNVSTLELGDSALYLCASRRWGGDTEAFFGQGTRLTVV.

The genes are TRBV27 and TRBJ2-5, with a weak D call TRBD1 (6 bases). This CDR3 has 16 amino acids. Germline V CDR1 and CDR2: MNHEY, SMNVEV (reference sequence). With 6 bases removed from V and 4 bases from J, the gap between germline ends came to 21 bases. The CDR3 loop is CASSRYRYGGAETQYF. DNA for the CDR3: TGTGCCAGCAGCCGATACCGGTATGGGGGCGCAGAGACCCAGTACTTC.

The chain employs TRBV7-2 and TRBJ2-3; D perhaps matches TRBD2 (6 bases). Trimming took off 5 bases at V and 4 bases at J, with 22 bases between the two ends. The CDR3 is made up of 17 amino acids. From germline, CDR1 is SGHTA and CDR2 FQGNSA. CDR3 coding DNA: TGTGCCAGCAGCCTGATGGGGAGCGGGTTGGGAGCAGATACGCAGTATTTT. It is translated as CASSLMGSGLGADTQYF.

The CDR3 sequence: CASSYRGQSGNTIYF. In DNA form, the CDR3 reads TGTGCCAGCAGTTACCGAGGACAGTCTGGAAACACCATATATTTT. The rearrangement uses TRBV6-5 and TRBJ1-3; perhaps TRBD1 as D (6 bases). The germline gives CDR1 MNHEY, CDR2 SVGAGI. The CDR3 is made up of 15 amino acids. Trimming stripped 2 bases from V and 1 base from J, with 9 bases between.

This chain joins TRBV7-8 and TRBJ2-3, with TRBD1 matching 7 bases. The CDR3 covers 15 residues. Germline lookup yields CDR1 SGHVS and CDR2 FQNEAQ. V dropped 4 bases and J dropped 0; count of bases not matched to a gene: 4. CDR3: CASSYRGLSTDTQYF. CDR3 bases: TGTGCCAGCAGCTACAGGGGCCTCAGCACAGATACGCAGTATTTT.

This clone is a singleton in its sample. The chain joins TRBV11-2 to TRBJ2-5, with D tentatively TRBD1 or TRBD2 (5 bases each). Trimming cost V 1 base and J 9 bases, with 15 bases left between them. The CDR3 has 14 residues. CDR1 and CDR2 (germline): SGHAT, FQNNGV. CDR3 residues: CASSLVGTLGPQYF. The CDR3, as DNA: TGTGCCAGCAGCTTAGTTGGGACCCTGGGGCCCCAGTACTTC.

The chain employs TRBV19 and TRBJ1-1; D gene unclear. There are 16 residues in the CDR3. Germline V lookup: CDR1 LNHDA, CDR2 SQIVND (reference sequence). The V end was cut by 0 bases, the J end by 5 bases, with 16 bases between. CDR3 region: CASSIDGLLKATEAFF. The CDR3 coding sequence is TGTGCCAGTAGTATAGATGGGCTATTGAAAGCGACTGAAGCTTTCTTT.

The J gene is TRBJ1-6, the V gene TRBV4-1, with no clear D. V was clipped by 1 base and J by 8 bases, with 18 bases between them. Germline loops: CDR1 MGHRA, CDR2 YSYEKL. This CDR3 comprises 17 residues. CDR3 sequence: CASSQVRAASLHSPLHF. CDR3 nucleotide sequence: TGCGCCAGCAGCCAAGTTAGGGCCGCCTCTTTGCATTCACCCCTCCACTTT.

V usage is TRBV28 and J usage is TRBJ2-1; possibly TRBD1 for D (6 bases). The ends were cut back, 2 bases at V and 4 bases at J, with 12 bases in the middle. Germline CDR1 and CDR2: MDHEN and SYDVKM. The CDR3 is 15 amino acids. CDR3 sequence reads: CASSLVGHPYNEQFF. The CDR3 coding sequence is TGTGCCAGCAGTTTAGTGGGACATCCATACAATGAGCAGTTCTTC.

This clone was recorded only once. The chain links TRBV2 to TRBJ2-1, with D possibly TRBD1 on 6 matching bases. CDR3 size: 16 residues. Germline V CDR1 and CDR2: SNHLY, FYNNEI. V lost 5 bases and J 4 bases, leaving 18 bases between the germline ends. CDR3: CASSSRGQPEYNEQFF. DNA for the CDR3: TGTGCCAGCAGTTCTAGAGGACAGCCGGAGTACAATGAGCAGTTCTTC. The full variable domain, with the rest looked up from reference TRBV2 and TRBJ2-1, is EPEVTQTPSHQVTQMGQEVILRCVPISNHLYFYWYRQILGQKVEFLVSFYNNEISEKSEIFDDQFSVERPDGSNFTLKIRSTKLEDSAMYFCASSSRGQPEYNEQFFGPGTRLTVL.

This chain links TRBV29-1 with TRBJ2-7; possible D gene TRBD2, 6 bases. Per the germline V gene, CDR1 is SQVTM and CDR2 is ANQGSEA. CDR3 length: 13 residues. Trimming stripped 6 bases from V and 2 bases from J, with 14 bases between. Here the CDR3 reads CSVTGVLTYEQYF. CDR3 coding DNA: TGCAGCGTGACGGGGGTACTAACCTACGAGCAGTACTTC.

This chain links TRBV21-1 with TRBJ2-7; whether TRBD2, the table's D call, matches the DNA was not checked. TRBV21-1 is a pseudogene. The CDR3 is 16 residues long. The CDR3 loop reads CASIAPPPGSPHEQYF. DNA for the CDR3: TGTGCCAGCATCGCCCCACCTCCCGGGAGTCCCCACGAGCAGTACTTC.

The CDR3 DNA reads as TGTGCCATCAGTGCCGGGACAGGCTCCTACAATGAGCAGTTCTTC. Translating it yields CAISAGTGSYNEQFF. This chain joins TRBV10-3 and TRBJ2-1; 8 bases fit TRBD1. CDR1 is ENHRY, CDR2 SYGVKD, per germline. V was clipped by 4 bases and J by 0 bases; unmatched bases: 2. This CDR3 spans 15 amino acids.

This chain's CDR3 is CASSIEGQGDQPQHF. CDR3 in DNA: TGTGCCAGTAGTATCGAGGGGCAGGGCGATCAGCCCCAGCATTTT. The V gene is TRBV19, the J gene TRBJ1-5; possibly TRBD1 for D (5 bases). V lost 3 bases, J lost 5 bases, and 14 bases lay in between. The CDR3 totals 15 residues. Germline lookup yields CDR1 LNHDA and CDR2 SQIVND (reference sequence).

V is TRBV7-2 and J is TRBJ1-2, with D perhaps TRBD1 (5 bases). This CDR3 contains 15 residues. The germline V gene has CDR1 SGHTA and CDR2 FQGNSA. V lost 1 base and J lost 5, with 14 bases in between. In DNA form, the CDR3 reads TGTGCCAGCAGCTTAGGTTTCAGGGAGAGGTATGGCTACACCTTC. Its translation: CASSLGFRERYGYTF.

In nucleotides, the CDR3 is TGTGCCAGCAGTTTATCCCTTCCGGGGCTCGGAAACACCATATATTTT. This translates into CASSLSLPGLGNTIYF. V is TRBV27 and J is TRBJ1-3, with D perhaps TRBD1 (5 bases). Germline V lookup: CDR1 MNHEY, CDR2 SMNVEV (reference sequence). There are 16 residues in the CDR3. Trimming removed 0 bases at V and 4 bases at J, with 13 bases between.

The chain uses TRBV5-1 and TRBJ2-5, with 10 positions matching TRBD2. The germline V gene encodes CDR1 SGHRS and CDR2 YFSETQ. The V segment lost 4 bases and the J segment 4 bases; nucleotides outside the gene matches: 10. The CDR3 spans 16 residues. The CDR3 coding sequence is TGCGCCAGCAGCATGGCTAGCGGGAGTATCTCAGAGACCCAGTACTTC. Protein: CASSMASGSISETQYF.

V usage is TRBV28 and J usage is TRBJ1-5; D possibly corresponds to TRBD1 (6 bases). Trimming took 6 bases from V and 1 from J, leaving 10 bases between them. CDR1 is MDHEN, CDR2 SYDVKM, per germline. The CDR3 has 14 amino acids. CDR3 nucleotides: TGTGCCAGCAGCCCGGACAGAAGCAATCAGCCCCAGCATTTT. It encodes CASSPDRSNQPQHF.

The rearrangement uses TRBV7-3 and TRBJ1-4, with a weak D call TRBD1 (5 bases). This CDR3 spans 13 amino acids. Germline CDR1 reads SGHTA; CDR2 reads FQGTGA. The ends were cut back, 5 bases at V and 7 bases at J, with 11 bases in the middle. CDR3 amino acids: CASSKGQGEKLFF. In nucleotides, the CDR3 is TGTGCCAGCAGCAAGGGGCAGGGTGAAAAACTGTTTTTT.

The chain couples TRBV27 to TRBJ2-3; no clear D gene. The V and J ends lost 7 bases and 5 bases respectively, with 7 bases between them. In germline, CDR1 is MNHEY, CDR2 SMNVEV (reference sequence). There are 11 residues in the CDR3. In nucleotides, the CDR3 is TGTGCCAGCACTTCGGAAGATACGCAGTATTTT. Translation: CASTSEDTQYF.

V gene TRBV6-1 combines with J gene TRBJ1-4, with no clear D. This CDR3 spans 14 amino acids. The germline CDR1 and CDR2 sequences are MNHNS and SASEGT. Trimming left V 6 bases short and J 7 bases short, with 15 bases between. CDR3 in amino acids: CASREHLRVEKLFF. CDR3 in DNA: TGTGCCAGCAGAGAACACCTACGGGTTGAAAAACTGTTTTTT.

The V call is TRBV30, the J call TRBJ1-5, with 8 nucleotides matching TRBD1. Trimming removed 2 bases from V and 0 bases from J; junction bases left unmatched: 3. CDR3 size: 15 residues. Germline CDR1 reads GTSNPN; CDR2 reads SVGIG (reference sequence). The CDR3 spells CAWSTGQGSNQPQHF. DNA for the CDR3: TGTGCCTGGAGTACTGGACAGGGTAGCAATCAGCCCCAGCATTTT. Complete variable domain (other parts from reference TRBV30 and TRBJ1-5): SQTIHQWPATLVQPVGSPLSLECTVEGTSNPNLYWYRQAAGRGLQLLFYSVGIGQISSEVPQNLSASRPQDRQFILSSKKLLLSDSGFYLCAWSTGQGSNQPQHFGDGTRLSIL.

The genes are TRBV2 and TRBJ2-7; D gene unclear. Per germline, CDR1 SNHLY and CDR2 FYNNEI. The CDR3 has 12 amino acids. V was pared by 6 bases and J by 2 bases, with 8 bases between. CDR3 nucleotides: TGTGCCAGCAGCCGGGTCGCCTACGAGCAGTACTTC. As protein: CASSRVAYEQYF.